This T cell receptor beta chain was captured in a study of cytomegalovirus exposure and HLA in healthy donors. The PCR had 60 Vbeta and 13 Jbeta primers. Sequenced by immunoSEQ multiplex PCR; TCRdb stores in-frame clones only, minus some. The data hold 150,000 or so clones, with approximately 88% observed a single time. The CDR3 loop spans 14 amino acids. Trimming left V 2 bases short and J 0 bases short, with 7 bases between. Germline V gives CDR1 MDHEN, CDR2 SYDVKM. With respect to this clone: The antigen is not known.

Study-wide findings and caveats: Among TCR beta chains, those listed as cytomegalovirus-associated numbered fewer than 200. In presence/absence analyses, roughly uniform sequencing depth across donors was assumed. Using the classifier, cytomegalovirus status was reportedly diagnosed with high specificity and sensitivity.

This chain joins TRBV28 and TRBJ1-2; possible D gene TRBD1, 6 bases. The clonotype originates from a man aged 25 to 40 in good health and CMV-seronegative. Source material: PBMCs. In DNA, the CDR3 is TGTGCCAGCAGTTTACCAGGGGCTAACTATGGCTACACCTTC. Its translation: CASSLPGANYGYTF.